A selection of T cell receptor beta chains follows, all from one sample in a study of cytomegalovirus exposure and HLA in healthy donors. Sequencing was performed with immunoSEQ multiplex PCR; in TCRdb, only in-frame clones are kept and a portion is missing. Listed are 90,000 to 150,000 clones; around 4% falls within the top ten. Sequencing was carried out using PBMCs. These receptors all come from a man aged 18 to 29 in good health and CMV-seronegative. CDR3s include the opening cysteine and the closing phenylalanine or tryptophan. The D gene is left open where the match is weak.

TRBV14	TRBD2	TRBJ2-3	CASSRTSGRQDTQYF	TGTGCCAGCAGCCGGACTAGCGGGAGGCAAGATACGCAGTATTTT
TRBV27	-	TRBJ1-6	CASSLGQDNSPLHF	TGTGCCAGCAGTTTGGGCCAAGATAATTCACCCCTCCACTTT
TRBV27	-	TRBJ1-5	CASSSRAQGPNQPQHF	TGTGCCAGCAGTAGCAGGGCACAGGGACCAAATCAGCCCCAGCATTTT
TRBV6-6	-	TRBJ1-5	CASTTAGVDQPQHF	TGTGCCAGCACCACCGCGGGGGTAGATCAGCCCCAGCATTTT
TRBV5-1	TRBD1	TRBJ2-5	CASSSQGQQETQYF	TGCGCCAGCAGCTCGCAGGGACAGCAAGAGACCCAGTACTTC
TRBV6-4	-	TRBJ2-1	CASSDSVTNTYNEQFF	TGTGCCAGCAGTGACTCGGTGACTAATACCTACAATGAGCAGTTCTTC
TRBV5-1	TRBD1	TRBJ2-7	CASSPRQGSSYEQYF	TGCGCCAGCAGCCCACGACAGGGCAGCTCCTACGAGCAGTACTTC
TRBV9	-	TRBJ2-1	CASSPGGQISYNEQFF	TGTGCCAGCTCCCCTGGAGGGCAGATATCCTACAATGAGCAGTTCTTC
TRBV5-4	TRBD1	TRBJ1-5	CASSLFPGQGVQPQHF	TGTGCCAGCAGCTTGTTCCCGGGACAGGGTGTTCAGCCCCAGCATTTT
TRBV6-1	-	TRBJ2-1	CASSGGLPPHNEQFF	TGTGCCAGCAGTGGCGGACTACCCCCACACAATGAGCAGTTCTTC
TRBV15	TRBD1	TRBJ2-3	CATSSDRVLVNTQYF	TGTGCCACCAGCAGCGACAGGGTCCTTGTGAATACGCAGTATTTT
TRBV13	-	TRBJ1-5	CASSLYREGQPQHF	TGTGCCAGCAGCTTATACAGGGAAGGACAGCCCCAGCATTTT
TRBV27	-	TRBJ1-5	CASSSGFLNQPQHF	TGTGCCAGCAGTTCGGGTTTTCTTAATCAGCCCCAGCATTTT
TRBV5-1	TRBD1	TRBJ2-7	CASSKGQGSYEQYF	TGCGCCAGCAGCAAGGGACAGGGGTCCTACGAGCAGTACTTC
TRBV29-1	-	TRBJ2-1	CSAMVNEQFF	TGCAGCGCTATGGTAAATGAGCAGTTCTTC
TRBV4-1	-	TRBJ2-5	CASSQEWGLDGETQYF	TGCGCCAGCAGCCAAGAATGGGGGCTAGACGGTGAGACCCAGTACTTC
TRBV28	-	TRBJ1-5	CASSLGSAGATNQPQHF	TGTGCCAGCAGTTTAGGCTCTGCAGGGGCAACAAATCAGCCCCAGCATTTT
TRBV7-9	-	TRBJ2-7	CASSLGEGDSYEQYF	TGTGCCAGCAGCTTAGGTGAGGGGGACTCCTACGAGCAGTACTTC
TRBV27	-	TRBJ1-1	CASTPGRGKMNTEAFF	TGTGCCAGCACCCCAGGGCGCGGTAAAATGAACACTGAAGCTTTCTTT
TRBV7-6	TRBD1	TRBJ2-7	CASSLTDRGYEQYF	TGTGCCAGCAGCTTAACGGACAGGGGGTACGAGCAGTACTTC
TRBV7-6	-	TRBJ1-5	CASSLAALGVINQPQHF	TGTGCCAGCAGCTTAGCGGCGCTCGGGGTTATCAATCAGCCCCAGCATTTT
TRBV5-1	TRBD1	TRBJ2-5	CASSRSTGGPGEQYF	TGCGCCAGCAGCAGGTCGACAGGGGGCCCGGGGGAGCAGTACTTC